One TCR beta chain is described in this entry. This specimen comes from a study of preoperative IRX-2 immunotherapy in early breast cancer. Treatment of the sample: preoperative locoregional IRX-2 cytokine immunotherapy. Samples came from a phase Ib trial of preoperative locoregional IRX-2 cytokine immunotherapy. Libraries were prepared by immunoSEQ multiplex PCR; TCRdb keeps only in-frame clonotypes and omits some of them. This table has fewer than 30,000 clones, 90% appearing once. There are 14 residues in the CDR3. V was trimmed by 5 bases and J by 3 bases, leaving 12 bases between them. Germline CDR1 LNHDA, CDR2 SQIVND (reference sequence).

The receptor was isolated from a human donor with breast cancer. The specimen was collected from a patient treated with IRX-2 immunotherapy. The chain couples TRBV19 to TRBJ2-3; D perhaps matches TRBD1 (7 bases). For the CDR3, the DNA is TGTGCCAGTAGTGCGGGACAGCGAACAGATACGCAGTATTTT. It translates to CASSAGQRTDTQYF. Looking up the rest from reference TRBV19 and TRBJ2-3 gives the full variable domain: DGGITQSPKYLFRKEGQNVTLSCEQNLNHDAMYWYRQDPGQGLRLIYYSQIVNDFQKGDIAEGYSVSREKKESFPLTVTSAQKNPTAFYLCASSAGQRTDTQYFGPGTRLTVL.